This entry lists 23 T cell receptor beta chains sequenced from one sample in a study of blood T cell repertoires in COVID-19. This table comes from immunoSEQ multiplex PCR, and its TCRdb copy is limited to in-frame clones, with some not included. The sample carries tens of thousands of clones, 85% to 95% recorded once. Specimen: peripheral blood. These receptors were taken from a male donor with active COVID-19.

This rearrangement joins TRBV25-1 to TRBJ1-4; D gene unclear. Looked up from germline, CDR1 is MGHDK and CDR2 is SYGVNS. The ends were cut back, 2 bases at V and 3 bases at J, with 7 bases in the middle. This CDR3 contains 14 residues. The CDR3 bases are TGTGCCAGCAGTGAACACGGGGCTAATGAAAAACTGTTTTTT. It yields the protein CASSEHGANEKLFF.

The chain combines TRBV6-2 or TRBV6-3 with TRBJ1-1; the match to TRBD1 covers 11 bases. The V and J ends lost 0 bases and 4 bases, in that order; junction bases with no gene match: 10. The CDR3 has 18 residues. The germline V gene encodes CDR1 MNHEY and CDR2 SVGEGT. The CDR3 region is CASSYSFGGQGASTEAFF. CDR3 coding DNA: TGTGCCAGCAGTTACTCTTTTGGTGGACAGGGGGCGAGCACTGAAGCTTTCTTT.

This chain uses TRBV7-6 with TRBJ2-7; the D gene is possibly TRBD1 (6 bases). The CDR3 is 16 amino acids. Germline CDR1 and CDR2: SGHVS and FNYEAQ. V was shortened by 4 bases and J by 5 bases, with 21 bases between the two germline ends. The CDR3 protein is CASSSTPLGRGHEQYF. In DNA, the CDR3 is TGTGCCAGCAGCTCCACCCCCTTAGGCAGGGGCCACGAGCAGTACTTC.

The table lists this clone with a count of one. The rearrangement joins TRBV12-3 or TRBV12-4 to TRBJ2-1, with 8 bases fitting TRBD2. With 5 bases clipped from V and 8 bases from J, the junction kept 5 bases outside the gene matches. The CDR3 is 13 amino acids. CDR3 DNA: TGTGCCAGCAGTCTAACTAGCGGCCATGAGCAGTTCTTC. Translated: CASSLTSGHEQFF.

The chain employs TRBV5-1 and TRBJ2-7; perhaps TRBD1 as D (6 bases). CDR1 is SGHRS and CDR2 is YFSETQ in the germline V gene. V shed 4 bases and J shed 2 bases, with 19 bases lying between them. CDR3 length: 16 amino acids. For the CDR3, the DNA is TGCGCCAGCAGCCAGGGGCCGCCAGGGGCTCCCTACGAGCAGTACTTC. Amino acid sequence: CASSQGPPGAPYEQYF.

V usage is TRBV18 and J usage is TRBJ2-5, with D unresolved. Trimming shortened V by 6 bases and J by 0 bases, and 8 bases separated the two germline ends. CDR1 and CDR2 (germline): KGHSH, LQKENI. There are 13 residues in the CDR3. The CDR3 is CASSYSNQETQYF. For the CDR3, the DNA is TGTGCCAGCTCCTACAGCAACCAAGAGACCCAGTACTTC.

V gene TRBV5-8 combines with J gene TRBJ1-5, with D tentatively TRBD1 (6 bases). Germline assignment: CDR1 SGHTS and CDR2 YDEGEE. The CDR3 contains 15 residues. Deletions cut 6 bases from V and 1 base from J, with 14 bases between. CDR3 DNA sequence: TGTGCCAGCACCCTACGGGGGGCGAGCAATCAGCCCCAGCATTTT. The encoded protein is CASTLRGASNQPQHF.

This clone was counted a few times. The chain carries TRBV19 and TRBJ1-2; 8 bases fit TRBD1. CDR3 length: 15 residues. Germline CDR1 LNHDA, CDR2 SQIVND (reference sequence). V trimming: 4 bases; J trimming: 4 bases; junction bases outside the gene matches: 8. DNA of the CDR3: TGTGCCAGTAGTACAGGGACAGGAAGTTCCTATGGCTACACCTTC. Its protein product is CASSTGTGSSYGYTF.

This chain uses TRBV11-3 with TRBJ2-7, with D possibly being TRBD1 (6 bases). This CDR3 is 15 amino acids long. CDR1 is SGHNT, CDR2 YENEEA, per germline. The germline V and J ends were trimmed by 0 bases and 4 bases, with 13 bases remaining between them. CDR3 region: CASSLDGTSQYEQYF. DNA of the CDR3: TGTGCCAGCAGCTTAGATGGGACATCCCAGTACGAGCAGTACTTC.

CDR3 coding DNA: TGTGCCAGCAGCCAAGGAAGGGGACAGCCCCCCCAAAACATTCAGTACTTC. Translated: CASSQGRGQPPQNIQYF. The chain is built from TRBV4-2 and TRBJ2-4; 7 nucleotides match TRBD1. Germline trimming cut 1 base from V and 5 bases from J; bases unmatched to any gene: 11. Germline CDR1 LGHNA, CDR2 YNFKEQ. The CDR3 runs to 17 residues.

The chain recombines TRBV6-5 with TRBJ1-2; tentative D call: TRBD1 (6 bases). The CDR3 is 13 amino acids. Trimming shortened V by 4 bases and J by 5 bases, and 11 bases separated the two germline ends. Per the germline V gene, CDR1 is MNHEY and CDR2 is SVGAGI. The chain's CDR3 is CASSSGARYGYTF. The DNA of the CDR3 is TGTGCCAGCAGTTCAGGGGCGCGGTATGGCTACACCTTC.

This clone was observed a few times. V gene TRBV5-1 combines with J gene TRBJ1-5; D gene ambiguous. The CDR3 covers 15 residues. Germline loops: CDR1 SGHRS, CDR2 YFSETQ. The V and J ends lost 1 base and 3 bases respectively, with 11 bases between them. The CDR3 here is CASSLSSGYNQPQHF. The CDR3 region has the DNA TGCGCCAGCAGCTTGTCTTCAGGATACAATCAGCCCCAGCATTTT.

The CDR3 DNA is TGTGCCAGCAGCTTCCGGTGGTCTGGAAACACCATATATTTT. It codes for CASSFRWSGNTIYF. The chain couples TRBV11-1 to TRBJ1-3; D unclear. CDR1 and CDR2 from the germline V gene are SGHAT and FQDESV (reference sequence). Trimming took 3 bases from V and 1 from J, leaving 7 bases between them. This CDR3 comprises 14 residues. Drawing the rest from reference TRBV11-1 and TRBJ1-3, the complete variable domain is EAEVAQSPRYKITEKSQAVAFWCDPISGHATLYWYRQILGQGPELLVQFQDESVVDDSQLPKDRFSAERLKGVDSTLKIQPAELGDSAMYLCASSFRWSGNTIYFGEGSWLTVV.

In its sample, this clone was seen once. V and J are TRBV6-5 and TRBJ1-6; D is unclear. Germline V gene data show CDR1 as MNHEY and CDR2 as SVGAGI. The CDR3 sequence is 15 residues long. Trimming left V 7 bases short and J 7 bases short, with 17 bases between. DNA of the CDR3: TGTGCCAGCAAAAACGGGGTTAAGGAGAATTCACCCCTCCACTTT. Residues: CASKNGVKENSPLHF.

The V call is TRBV15, the J call TRBJ2-1; TRBD2 aligns across 10 bases. J gave up 5 bases and V 2 bases, and 9 bases lay outside the gene matches. This CDR3 contains 17 residues. Germline V lookup: CDR1 LNHNV, CDR2 YYDKDF (reference sequence). In DNA, the CDR3 is TGTGCCACCAGCAGACCTTTAGGACTAGCGGCGAACAATGAGCAGTTCTTC. Protein product: CATSRPLGLAANNEQFF.

Here the CDR3 reads CASSDSRKGAGEQFF. The CDR3 nucleotides read TGTGCCAGCAGTGATTCCCGGAAGGGGGCGGGTGAGCAGTTCTTC. V usage is TRBV6-1 and J usage is TRBJ2-1, with TRBD1 identical over 7 bases. V lost 3 bases to trimming and J lost 9 bases; unmatched junction nucleotides: 11. The length of the CDR3 is 15 residues. In germline, CDR1 is MNHNS, CDR2 SASEGT.

The J gene is TRBJ2-6, the V gene TRBV6-2 or TRBV6-3; D call uncertain. Germline-derived CDR1 and CDR2 are MNHEY and SVGEGT. V lost 9 bases and J 1 base, leaving 13 bases between the germline ends. The CDR3 covers 15 residues. The CDR3 DNA reads as TGTGCCAGTAGTACAATGGTATCTGGGGCCAACGTCCTGACTTTC. Translation gives CASSTMVSGANVLTF.

The CDR3 nucleotides read TGCGCCAGCAGCCAAGATTTGACGGGGAACACCGGGGAGCTGTTTTTT. Amino acids: CASSQDLTGNTGELFF. The chain links TRBV4-3 to TRBJ2-2; unclear D gene. Trimming shortened V by 0 bases and J by 1 base, and 9 bases separated the two germline ends. Germline CDR1 reads LGHNA; CDR2 reads YSLEER. There are 16 residues in the CDR3.

The CDR3 nucleotides are TGTGCCACCAGCAGAGATCCAGGGATGAACACTGAAGCTTTCTTT. It translates to CATSRDPGMNTEAFF. The V and J genes are TRBV15 and TRBJ1-1; D perhaps matches TRBD1 (5 bases). CDR1 is LNHNV and CDR2 is YYDKDF in the germline V gene (reference sequence). CDR3 length equals 15 residues. V lost 0 bases and J lost 0, with 8 bases in between.

The rearrangement joins TRBV5-1 to TRBJ2-6; D remains ambiguous. CDR3 length equals 15 residues. V lost 0 bases and J 12 bases, leaving 16 bases between the germline ends. Germline V gene sequence: CDR1 SGHRS, CDR2 YFSETQ. This chain's CDR3 is CASSLAQTPTRVLTF. Written as DNA, the CDR3 is TGCGCCAGCAGCTTGGCCCAGACACCAACCCGCGTCCTGACTTTC.

The rearrangement uses TRBV19 and TRBJ2-3; 8 bases map to TRBD2. Germline-derived CDR1 and CDR2 are LNHDA and SQIVND (reference sequence). CDR3 length: 18 residues. V dropped 3 bases and J dropped 3; count of bases not matched to a gene: 14. In DNA, the CDR3 is TGTGCCAGTAGTATTAGGGCTTCGGGGGGGGCGAAAACAGATACGCAGTATTTT. Encoded protein: CASSIRASGGAKTDTQYF.

The CDR3 sequence: CASSQEGTGTTGELFF. CDR3 nucleotides: TGCGCCAGCAGCCAAGAAGGGACAGGGACCACCGGGGAGCTGTTTTTT. J is TRBJ2-2 and V is TRBV4-1; TRBD1 agrees at 9 bases. Looked up from germline, CDR1 is MGHRA and CDR2 is YSYEKL. The CDR3 totals 16 residues. Trimming cost V 0 bases and J 4 bases; bases outside gene matches: 3.

The chain recombines TRBV5-4 with TRBJ1-6; 8 bases agree with TRBD1. CDR1 SGHNT and CDR2 YYREEE come from the germline V gene (reference sequence). This CDR3 is 18 amino acids long. Losses at the gene ends were 5 bases for V and 7 bases for J; bases not matched to a gene: 17. The CDR3 protein is CASSQSNFGQGVNSPLHF. CDR3 coding DNA: TGTGCCAGCAGTCAAAGCAATTTCGGACAGGGAGTCAATTCACCCCTCCACTTT.